The clone carrying this T cell receptor beta chain was seen at least ten times. What it recognizes is unknown. TCRdb analysed the reads with MiXCR anew, one entry per CDR3 protein. The table lists about 130,000 distinct CDR3 sequences, roughly 9% of them singletons. The sample is drawn from a study of T cell repertoires in cytomegalovirus infection. Study context: Public TCR beta signatures provided an indication of both CMV infection and a matching HLA type.

Study-wide points: HLA-C-restricted CMV-specific TCR beta clonotypes prevailed in the ex vivo response.

The CDR3 runs 17 residues. V was pared by 0 bases and J by 6 bases, with 17 bases between. Germline CDR1 SGHTA, CDR2 FQGNSA. This TCR was sampled from a human donor in good health (CMV status not recorded). Some clones in this sample may be carry-over from other donors' samples. The rearrangement links TRBV7-2 to TRBJ1-4; possible D gene TRBD1, 5 bases. What was sequenced was PBMCs. The CDR3 DNA sequence: TGTGCCAGCAGCTTAGCGCCGGGGGATCCGGTATATGAAAAACTGTTTTTT. Translation gives CASSLAPGDPVYEKLFF. The whole variable domain, filled in from reference TRBV7-2 and TRBJ1-4, reads GAGVSQSPSNKVTEKGKDVELRCDPISGHTALYWYRQSLGQGLEFLIYFQGNSAPDKSGLPSDRFSAERTGGSVSTLTIQRTQQEDSAVYLCASSLAPGDPVYEKLFFGSGTQLSVL.